The 27 T cell receptor beta chains reported below all come from one sample, sequenced in a study of identifying expanded T cells in peripheral blood. The assay was immunoSEQ multiplex PCR, and TCRdb's table has in-frame clones only and misses some. The data hold 100,000 to 150,000 clones, with 84% observed a single time. The sample taken for sequencing was blood. These receptors came from a person aged 18-70 years in good health.

This CDR3 is CASSQGRSSGNTIYF. CDR3 DNA: TGCGCCAGCAGCCAAGGAAGGAGCTCTGGAAACACCATATATTTT. The rearrangement uses TRBV4-3 and TRBJ1-3; D uncertain. V shed 1 base and J shed 0 bases, with 7 bases lying between them. The germline V gene encodes CDR1 LGHNA and CDR2 YSLEER. The CDR3 has 15 residues.

This rearrangement joins TRBV11-3 to TRBJ2-7, with D uncertain. The CDR3 length is 14 residues. The V end was cut by 5 bases, the J end by 0 bases, with 11 bases between. Germline CDR1 is SGHNT and CDR2 is YENEEA. In nucleotides, the CDR3 is TGTGCCAGCAGCCCGACGTCTAGCTCCTACGAGCAGTACTTC. It is translated as CASSPTSSSYEQYF.

The chain links TRBV6-1 to TRBJ1-2; possibly TRBD1 for D (6 bases). Germline V lookup: CDR1 MNHNS, CDR2 SASEGT. There are 14 residues in the CDR3. Trimming cost V 0 bases and J 4 bases, with 9 bases left between them. As DNA, the CDR3 is TGTGCCAGCAGTGAAGCAGGGGGTGGCTATGGCTACACCTTC. Protein: CASSEAGGGYGYTF.

The rearrangement links TRBV7-9 to TRBJ2-1, with D possibly matching TRBD1 (6 bases). Per the germline V gene, CDR1 is SEHNR and CDR2 is FQNEAQ (reference sequence). Trimming took 5 bases from V and 9 from J, leaving 11 bases between them. The CDR3 consists of 12 residues. CDR3 sequence reads: CASSTGSSEQFF. The CDR3 DNA follows: TGTGCCAGCAGCACAGGGTCTAGTGAGCAGTTCTTC.

The CDR3 sequence is CASSPGGSFNQPQHF. CDR3 DNA: TGTGCCAGCAGCCCCGGAGGATCGTTCAATCAGCCCCAGCATTTT. The V call is TRBV7-2, the J call TRBJ1-5, with unresolved D. Trimming left V 5 bases short and J 3 bases short, with 14 bases between. Germline CDR1 is SGHTA and CDR2 is FQGNSA. The CDR3 covers 15 residues.

A few counts support this clone. V gene TRBV6-5 combines with J gene TRBJ1-2; 11 nucleotides agree with TRBD1. The CDR3 is 16 residues long. CDR1 is MNHEY, CDR2 SVGAGI, per germline. J lost 5 bases, V lost 2 bases, and 7 bases had no gene match. The CDR3 loop is CASSYIRTGGAYGYTF. The CDR3 region has the DNA TGTGCCAGCAGTTACATCCGGACAGGGGGCGCTTATGGCTACACCTTC.

This clone has a single count. The chain couples TRBV2 to TRBJ1-4; D may be TRBD1 (6 bases). V lost 7 bases and J 7 bases, leaving 19 bases between the germline ends. The CDR3 extends over 15 amino acids. Germline-derived CDR1 and CDR2 are SNHLY and FYNNEI. CDR3 in amino acids: CASIPQGGRGEKLFF. CDR3 DNA sequence: TGTGCCAGCATCCCCCAAGGGGGGAGGGGTGAAAAACTGTTTTTT.

CDR3 sequence reads: CASSFGRVPQSETQYF. CDR3 coding DNA: TGTGCCAGCAGCTTTGGTAGGGTCCCCCAATCGGAGACCCAGTACTTC. V and J are TRBV7-8 and TRBJ2-5; no reliable D call. V lost 3 bases to trimming and J lost 5 bases, with 19 bases between them. In germline, CDR1 is SGHVS, CDR2 FQNEAQ. CDR3 length equals 16 residues.

The chain has TRBV10-3 and TRBJ1-5; maybe TRBD1 (6 bases). Germline assignment: CDR1 ENHRY and CDR2 SYGVKD. Trimming removed 8 bases from V and 7 bases from J, with 12 bases in between. This CDR3 comprises 12 residues. CDR3 DNA: TGTGCCATCCGGGACATAGGCCAGCCCCAGCATTTT. Protein product: CAIRDIGQPQHF.

This chain uses TRBV7-9 with TRBJ2-3, with D unclear. The V gene lost 1 base and the J gene lost 6 bases, with 11 bases spanning the gap. CDR3 length equals 14 residues. Germline V gives CDR1 SEHNR, CDR2 FQNEAQ (reference sequence). CDR3 protein: CASSLGTELDTQYF. CDR3 DNA: TGTGCCAGCAGCTTAGGGACGGAGTTGGATACGCAGTATTTT.

The chain employs TRBV7-2 and TRBJ2-2; D gene ambiguous. Germline V gene lookup returns CDR1 SGHTA and CDR2 FQGNSA. The CDR3 is 15 amino acids. V dropped 1 base and J dropped 0 bases, with 6 bases sitting between them. DNA of the CDR3: TGTGCCAGCAGCTTAGGTACTACGAACACCGGGGAGCTGTTTTTT. This codes for CASSLGTTNTGELFF.

This chain uses TRBV5-4 with TRBJ2-2; D tentatively fits TRBD1 or TRBD2 (5 bases each). Germline CDR1 SGHNT, CDR2 YYREEE (reference sequence). V dropped 4 bases and J dropped 4 bases, with 11 bases sitting between them. There are 14 residues in the CDR3. Here the CDR3 DNA reads TGTGCCAGCAGCGTCCGGGGCCCCACCGGGGAGCTGTTTTTT. Translation: CASSVRGPTGELFF.

This clone was found many times. The chain combines TRBV6-5 with TRBJ1-1, with 7 bases lining up with TRBD1. This CDR3 comprises 14 residues. With 0 bases clipped from V and 3 bases from J, the junction kept 1 base outside the gene matches. Per the germline V gene, CDR1 is MNHEY and CDR2 is SVGAGI. The CDR3, as DNA: TGTGCCAGCAGTTACTCAGGGGGCTACACTGAAGCTTTCTTT. As protein: CASSYSGGYTEAFF.

The genes are TRBV5-1 and TRBJ2-5; D not resolved. Germline CDR1 SGHRS, CDR2 YFSETQ. The CDR3 loop spans 17 amino acids. V was shortened by 0 bases and J by 2 bases, with 17 bases between the two germline ends. CDR3: CASSLAASRGYQETQYF. CDR3 nucleotides: TGCGCCAGCAGCTTGGCAGCGTCCAGAGGCTATCAAGAGACCCAGTACTTC.

The genes are TRBV6-5 and TRBJ1-1, with a possible D match to TRBD1 (5 bases). CDR3 length equals 14 residues. Germline V gene sequence: CDR1 MNHEY, CDR2 SVGAGI. V dropped 8 bases and J dropped 1 base, with 14 bases sitting between them. CDR3 residues: CASAYDGGNTEAFF. In DNA, the CDR3 is TGTGCCAGCGCTTATGACGGGGGGAACACTGAAGCTTTCTTT.

A remark on this clone: The same CDR3 arises from other DNA sequences in this sample as well. V and J are TRBV6-1 and TRBJ2-1; tentatively, D is TRBD2 (6 bases). The germline V and J ends were trimmed by 3 bases and 1 base, with 7 bases remaining between them. Looked up from germline, CDR1 is MNHNS and CDR2 is SASEGT. This CDR3 comprises 14 residues. The CDR3 DNA sequence: TGTGCCAGCAGTGACGGGGGTTCCTACAATGAGCAGTTCTTC. It yields the protein CASSDGGSYNEQFF.

The rearrangement uses TRBV21-1 and TRBJ1-6. TRBV21-1 counts as a pseudogene. The CDR3 has 18 residues. The CDR3 DNA reads as TGTGCCAGCAGGGAAGGCCTTCAGCACCCAATCTATAATTCACCCCTCCACTTT. It specifies CASREGLQHPIYNSPLHF.

V gene TRBV7-9 combines with J gene TRBJ2-1; tentative D call: TRBD1 (6 bases). The CDR3 contains 13 residues. V was cut by 6 bases and J by 6 bases, with 12 bases left in between. Germline CDR1 reads SEHNR; CDR2 reads FQNEAQ (reference sequence). CDR3 sequence: CASSSGARNEQFF. The CDR3 DNA sequence: TGTGCCAGCAGTTCAGGGGCTCGCAATGAGCAGTTCTTC.

The table lists this clone with a count of one. The V call is TRBV11-2, the J call TRBJ1-1; D unresolved. Trimming cost V 6 bases and J 2 bases, with 13 bases left between them. The CDR3 is 14 amino acids. Germline V gene sequence: CDR1 SGHAT, CDR2 FQNNGV. DNA of the CDR3: TGTGCCAGCAGAAAGAATTGGGGAAACACTGAAGCTTTCTTT. It encodes CASRKNWGNTEAFF.

The chain carries TRBV4-3 and TRBJ2-5; D is uncertain. V lost 0 bases, J lost 1 base, and 3 bases lay in between. There are 13 residues in the CDR3. In germline, CDR1 is LGHNA, CDR2 YSLEER. CDR3 DNA: TGCGCCAGCAGCCAAGATATCCAAGAGACCCAGTACTTC. Its translation is CASSQDIQETQYF.

This chain connects TRBV13 to TRBJ1-1; D is undetermined. Germline assignment: CDR1 PRHDT and CDR2 FYEKMQ (reference sequence). The V gene lost 1 base and the J gene lost 3 bases, with 3 bases spanning the gap. The CDR3 runs 12 residues. This CDR3 is CASSLVHTEAFF. The DNA of the CDR3 is TGTGCCAGCAGCTTAGTTCACACTGAAGCTTTCTTT.

The gene calls are TRBV9 and TRBJ2-3; a possible D gene is TRBD1 (5 bases). The V gene's germline CDR1 is SGDLS and CDR2 YYNGEE. The CDR3 has 17 amino acids. Trimming took 3 bases from V and 4 from J, leaving 21 bases between them. Written as DNA, the CDR3 is TGTGCCAGCAGCGCCCAGGGTGATGGCGCGGTTCCAGATACGCAGTATTTT. Translation: CASSAQGDGAVPDTQYF. Based on the CDR3 plus reference TRBV9 and TRBJ2-3, the full variable domain is DSGVTQTPKHLITATGQRVTLRCSPRSGDLSVYWYQQSLDQGLQFLIQYYNGEERAKGNILERFSAQQFPDLHSELNLSSLELGDSALYFCASSAQGDGAVPDTQYFGPGTRLTVL.

This clone was detected ten times or more. The rearrangement joins TRBV4-3 to TRBJ2-1, with a weak D call TRBD1 (6 bases). Looked up from germline, CDR1 is LGHNA and CDR2 is YSLEER. This CDR3 contains 15 residues. The germline V and J ends were trimmed by 0 bases and 7 bases, with 13 bases remaining between them. CDR3 region: CASSQDLDRQNEQFF. CDR3 DNA: TGCGCCAGCAGCCAAGATTTAGACAGGCAAAATGAGCAGTTCTTC.

V and J are TRBV7-2 and TRBJ1-6; D is possibly TRBD1 (5 bases). This CDR3 has 15 residues. Trimming shortened V by 1 base and J by 4 bases, and 8 bases separated the two germline ends. Germline CDR1 SGHTA, CDR2 FQGNSA. The CDR3 nucleotides read TGTGCCAGCAGCTTAGGGGGGTTTTATAATTCACCCCTCCACTTT. Translating it yields CASSLGGFYNSPLHF.

This chain links TRBV7-2 with TRBJ2-1; the match to TRBD2 covers 7 bases. The CDR3 consists of 13 residues. Germline V CDR1 and CDR2: SGHTA, FQGNSA. The V gene end was trimmed by 5 bases and the J gene end by 8 bases; junction bases not matched to a gene: 6. CDR3 bases: TGTGCCAGCAGCCGGGGTAGCGGGTATGAGCAGTTCTTC. This translates into CASSRGSGYEQFF. Full variable domain (rest looked up from reference TRBV7-2 and TRBJ2-1): GAGVSQSPSNKVTEKGKDVELRCDPISGHTALYWYRQSLGQGLEFLIYFQGNSAPDKSGLPSDRFSAERTGGSVSTLTIQRTQQEDSAVYLCASSRGSGYEQFFGPGTRLTVL.

V usage is TRBV6-5 and J usage is TRBJ2-2; no clear D. CDR3 length: 11 amino acids. CDR1 and CDR2 from the germline V gene are MNHEY and SVGAGI. Trimming stripped 6 bases from V and 2 bases from J, with 1 base between. The CDR3 region is CASRNTGELFF. CDR3 in DNA: TGTGCCAGCAGAAACACCGGGGAGCTGTTTTTT.

In its sample, this clone was seen a few times. This chain connects TRBV6-1 to TRBJ1-1; D is possibly TRBD1 (5 bases). The CDR3 has 15 amino acids. The germline V gene has CDR1 MNHNS and CDR2 SASEGT. The V end was cut by 6 bases, the J end by 7 bases, with 21 bases between. The CDR3 spells CASSPHYIDRDEAFF. CDR3 nucleotide sequence: TGTGCCAGCAGCCCTCACTACATCGACAGAGATGAAGCTTTCTTT.